This record looks at one T cell receptor beta chain sequence and its context. Trimming left V 4 bases short and J 5 bases short, with 11 bases between. Per germline, CDR1 MGHDK and CDR2 SYGVNS. The length of the CDR3 is 13 residues. These data originate in a study of control samples from healthy donors and cancer patients. TCRdb's table, derived via immunoSEQ multiplex PCR, lists solely in-frame clones and lacks some. The profile shows 40,000 to 55,000 clones, over 75% of them singletons. The chain is built from TRBV25-1 and TRBJ2-5; weak D call: TRBD1 (6 bases). This clonotype was sampled from a woman aged 60-75 years with lung cancer. Sequenced input: PBMCs. In DNA form, the CDR3 reads TGTGCCAGCAGTGGACAGGTGGGGGAGACCCAGTACTTC. This translates into CASSGQVGETQYF.